This T cell receptor (beta chain) was retrieved from a study of early T cells in non-severe SARS-CoV-2 infection. Study overall: Sequencing was performed on bulk RNA from unsorted whole blood, leaving chains unpaired.

The CDR3 spans 17 residues. The V end lost 0 bases, the J end lost 0 bases, and 9 bases lay between the germline ends. This clonotype is labeled as medium-sized (0.01 to 0.1%). Its specificity is not known. Study observations and caveats: VDJdb-based matching was biased toward anti-spike CD8 responses and missed private and CD4 specificities.

Attached unique molecular identifiers marked individual cDNA molecules. MiXCR, applied by TCRdb to the 5' RACE reads, yields one record per CDR3 protein. The table includes about 20,000 distinct CDR3 sequences, 4% to 4.5% detected once. The TCR sequence derives from an adult who was a healthcare worker with PCR-confirmed SARS-CoV-2 infection or an uninfected control (not recorded which). Sequencing was performed on whole blood. V usage is TRBV12-3 or TRBV12-4 and J usage is TRBJ2-6; no definite D call. The CDR3 region has the DNA TGTGCCAGCAGTTTAGCAGGCAGGAGCTCTGGGGCCAACGTCCTGACTTTC. Translation: CASSLAGRSSGANVLTF.